The clone carrying this T cell receptor (beta chain) was observed a single time. Antigen: not known. This entry is derived from a study of shared clonotypes between healthy human individuals. The assay was immunoSEQ multiplex PCR, and TCRdb's table has in-frame clones only and misses some. The sample carries 600,000 to 800,000 clones, roughly 72% recorded once. Investigators divided CD4+ cells into CD45RA+ naive and CD45RA-negative memory subsets. With 3 bases removed from V and 4 bases from J, the gap between germline ends came to 7 bases. CDR1 and CDR2 (germline): LNHNV, YYDKDF (reference sequence). The CDR3 has 12 residues. Study results and caveats: Sequencing depth was a factor that was expected to affect clonotype sharing among donors. Clonotypes that were shared across four donors made up 4% to 6% of naive CD4 clonotypes. Generation probabilities of non-shared clonotypes were lower (relative to those shared by all four donors).

This sequence joins TRBV15 and TRBJ2-7; TRBD2 is a possible D gene (6 bases). The clonotype was recovered from a woman aged 25 to 39 in good health. Sequencing input: memory CD4+ T cells sorted from blood. Subset described: CD45RA-negative fraction. This chain's CDR3 is CATSSGTYEQYF. The DNA of the CDR3 is TGTGCCACCAGCAGTGGGACTTACGAGCAGTACTTC.